Reported below is one T cell receptor beta chain. The antigen remains undetermined. Libraries were prepared by immunoSEQ multiplex PCR; TCRdb keeps only in-frame clonotypes and omits some of them. The sample yields 30,000 to 45,000 clones, 91% seen once. Time point here: week 5, during vaccination. Every vaccine dose comprised 300 ug of mutant IDH1 20-mer peptide plus topical imiquimod. The data are from a study of a mutant IDH1 vaccine in newly diagnosed glioma. Study-wide background: Males made up 62.5% and females about 38% of treated patients, whose mean age was approximately 40 years. Previous treatment comprised radiotherapy, temozolomide, or both, mostly both.

Trimming shortened V by 5 bases and J by 4 bases, and 12 bases separated the two germline ends. This CDR3 contains 13 residues. CDR1 and CDR2 from the germline V gene are SGHAT and FQNNGV. The study's findings and limits: It was about 94% of patients that developed vaccine-induced immune responses.

The chain carries TRBV11-2 and TRBJ2-7; the D is unclear. This clonotype was obtained from a man aged 45-65 years with glioma. The sequences come from PBMCs, collected from a glioma patient whose treatment included an IDH1 peptide vaccine. DNA for the CDR3: TGTGCCAGCAGCCCCAGCCCCGATTACGAGCAGTACTTC. Protein product: CASSPSPDYEQYF.